This entry lists 5 T cell receptor beta chains sequenced from one sample in a study of blood T cell repertoires in COVID-19. Clones were sequenced by immunoSEQ multiplex PCR, and TCRdb holds only the in-frame ones, with some missing. Found here are tens of thousands of clones, around 80% of them singletons; the top ten hold roughly 5.6%. Input material: peripheral blood. The receptors were sampled from a man aged 50 to 60 with active COVID-19.

The chain employs TRBV5-4 and TRBJ2-2; 7 bases fit TRBD2. Trimming removed 4 bases from V and 6 bases from J; junction bases left unmatched: 0. The CDR3 runs 12 residues. The germline V gene encodes CDR1 SGHNT and CDR2 YYREEE (reference sequence). The CDR3 DNA reads TGTGCCAGCAGCCGGGAGGCCGGGGAGCTGTTTTTT. As protein: CASSREAGELFF.

This sequence joins TRBV5-4 and TRBJ2-3; 8 bases are a match to TRBD1. J was trimmed by 4 bases and V by 4 bases; bases with no gene match: 8. CDR1 and CDR2 from the germline V gene are SGHNT and YYREEE (reference sequence). The CDR3 spans 15 residues. CDR3 in DNA: TGTGCCAGCAGCCTGGACAGGGTCCACGCAGATACGCAGTATTTT. Residues: CASSLDRVHADTQYF.

A few counts support this clone. The V gene is TRBV28, the J gene TRBJ2-7, with a tentative D call TRBD1 (6 bases). Germline V gene lookup returns CDR1 MDHEN and CDR2 SYDVKM. The CDR3 spans 14 residues. V was pared by 9 bases and J by 1 base, with 16 bases between. CDR3 in amino acids: CASKQGFGSYEQYF. The CDR3 DNA reads TGTGCCAGTAAACAGGGTTTCGGGTCCTACGAGCAGTACTTC.

The rearrangement uses TRBV9 and TRBJ1-2; TRBD1 agrees at 8 bases. Trimming took 4 bases from V and 0 from J; bases not matched to a gene: 8. The CDR3 consists of 16 residues. CDR1 is SGDLS, CDR2 YYNGEE, per germline. The CDR3 loop reads CASSRQGKGANYGYTF. DNA for the CDR3: TGTGCCAGCAGCCGACAGGGGAAAGGAGCTAACTATGGCTACACCTTC.

In the case of this clone: It is likely a read error: a sequence one base away is far more abundant. The sample holds other DNA sequences that translate to the same CDR3. This rearrangement joins TRBV5-1 to TRBJ1-2, with D perhaps matching TRBD1 (5 bases). The CDR3 runs 13 residues. Germline V gene lookup returns CDR1 SGHRS and CDR2 YFSETQ. The CDR3 loop reads CPSRSGGGYGYTF. Written as DNA, the CDR3 is TGCCCCAGCAGGTCTGGGGGGGGCTATGGCTACACCTTC.